This T cell receptor beta chain was retrieved from a study of T cell responses to AZD1222 COVID-19 vaccine. Study-level information: Second-dose recipients at about 4 or about 12 weeks were treated as one pooled group. Study-wide results and limits: The CD4 TCRs associated with vaccination extended across spike and predominated at 160-218 and 743-854. With two AZD1222 doses given, Spike-specific TCR breadth and depth both rose. Just a handful of people given AZD1222 tested seropositive at baseline.

For this clone: No antigen is known for it.

Only in-frame clones appear in the TCRdb table, and some are missing; sequencing was by immunoSEQ multiplex PCR. The sample contains around 84,000 clones, approximately 85% of which appear only once. This CDR3 region has 13 residues. In germline, CDR1 is MNHEY, CDR2 SMNVEV (reference sequence). The ends were cut back, 0 bases at V and 11 bases at J, with 8 bases in the middle. The specimen comprised peripheral blood, sampled on day 0 of AZD1222 vaccination. This receptor was identified in an adult in good health. The rearrangement joins TRBV27 to TRBJ1-6; D not resolved. CDR3 coding DNA: TGTGCCAGCAGTTTATCCCTTGCGACACCCCTCCACTTT. Its protein product is CASSLSLATPLHF.